This T cell receptor beta chain is from a study of blood T cell repertoires in COVID-19 (dated by TCRdb to 2018 to 2020). About the study as a whole: The collaborator samples originated in the United States, Italy and Spain and spanned the acute and convalescent phases of COVID-19. A freely available public database, intended as a resource for researchers studying the immune response to SARS-CoV-2, is where the repertoires were released. Samples were obtained from the ongoing ImmuneRACE study (first 160 participants) and from 1,000 to 1,500 subjects provided by 6 global collaborators. The prospective study material was composed of cDNA or gDNA derived from T cells, B-cell-depleted T cells, or PBMCs. A de-identified subject ID, COVID-19 status, age in years and sex were almost always included in the sample metadata. Deeply sampled blood TCRbeta repertoires from subjects exposed to, actively infected with, or recovered from COVID-19 were included in the dataset. Where HLA class I and class II types were available, the types were taken from metadata supplied by the sample provider, not from assay-based typing.

As regards this clone: The specificity of this receptor is unknown. No qualities accompany the bases; no much larger clone lies one base away.

TCRbeta CDR3 regions were amplified from genomic DNA using the immunoSEQ Assay, a bias-controlled multiplex PCR. Processing in the source paper ran as follows. The number of nucleated cells in each sample was estimated by amplification of reference gene primers within the assay. To quantify the absolute abundance of each unique TCRbeta CDR3 rearrangement, sequence reads were collapsed and filtered. For each sample, productive Simpson clonality was calculated by taking the square root of Simpson's diversity index across productive rearrangements. This is the immuneACCESS table as TCRdb keeps it, with only in-frame sequences that have V and J called. A part of the clones is gone; compared with another copy, unresolved V genes explain less than half, and the rest is unexplained. D and trimming were read from the DNA, whereas the V and J calls and clone size are those reported in that table. The sample includes approximately 230,000 clones, with approximately 84% observed a single time. The ten largest clones take up over 14% of the sample.

In the prospective study, participants were roughly 18 to 90 years old, resided in 24 geographic areas of the United States, and were enrolled through a virtual design. In the prospective study, participants were assigned to cohorts based on the clinical history participants reported in a screening survey and a study questionnaire. Recovered participants in ImmuneRACE Cohort 3 were defined by two consecutive negative NP/OP PCR tests, clearance by a healthcare professional, or resolution of symptoms. Mobile phlebotomists in the prospective study collected whole blood, serum and a nasopharyngeal or oropharyngeal swab from every participant. Additional blood draws and questionnaires over an approximately two-month period could optionally be provided by prospective study participants. Prospective study blood samples were shipped either frozen or at room temperature before DNA extraction. What the study reported, not specific to this receptor: The amount of clinical and demographic metadata varied by source and participant and was provided uncurated.

From cysteine to phenylalanine, the CDR3 is 14 amino acids long. Just the 42-base CDR3 DNA is kept, in frame starting at base 1. CDR1 MNHEY and CDR2 SVGAGI were looked up in the germline V gene. V loses 6 bases, J loses 4 bases, and the germline ends lie 15 bases apart. The chain was built from TRBV6-5 and TRBJ1-2; the D gene is unclear. Source material: PBMCs or T cells enriched from blood (not recorded which). The origin of this receptor is a man in his forties who had recovered from COVID-19. The DNA sequence is as follows: TGTGCCAGCAGACCGAACACGGGTTCCTATGGCTACACCTTC. Its translation is CASRPNTGSYGYTF.